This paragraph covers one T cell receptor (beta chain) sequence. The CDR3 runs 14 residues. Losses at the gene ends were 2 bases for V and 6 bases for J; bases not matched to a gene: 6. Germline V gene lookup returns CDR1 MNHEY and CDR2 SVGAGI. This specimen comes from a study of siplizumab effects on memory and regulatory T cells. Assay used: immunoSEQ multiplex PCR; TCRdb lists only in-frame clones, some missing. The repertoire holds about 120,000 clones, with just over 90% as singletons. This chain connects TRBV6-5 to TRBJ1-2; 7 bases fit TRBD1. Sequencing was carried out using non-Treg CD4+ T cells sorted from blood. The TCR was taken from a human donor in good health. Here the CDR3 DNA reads TGTGCCAGCAGTTACCTAACAGGGGAGGATGGCTACACCTTC. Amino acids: CASSYLTGEDGYTF.